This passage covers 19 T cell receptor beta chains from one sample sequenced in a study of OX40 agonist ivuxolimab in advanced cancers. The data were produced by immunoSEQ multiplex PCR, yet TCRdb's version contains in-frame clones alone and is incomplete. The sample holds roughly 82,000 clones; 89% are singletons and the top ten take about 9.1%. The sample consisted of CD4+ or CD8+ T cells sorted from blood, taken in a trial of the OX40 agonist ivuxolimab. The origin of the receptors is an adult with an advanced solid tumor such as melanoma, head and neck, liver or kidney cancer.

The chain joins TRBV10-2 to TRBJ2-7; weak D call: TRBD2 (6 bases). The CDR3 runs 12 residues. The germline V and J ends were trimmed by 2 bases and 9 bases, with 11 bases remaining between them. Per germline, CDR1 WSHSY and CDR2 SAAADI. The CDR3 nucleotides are TGCGCCAGCAGTGAGAAGGAGGGACGGCAGTACTTC. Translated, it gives CASSEKEGRQYF.

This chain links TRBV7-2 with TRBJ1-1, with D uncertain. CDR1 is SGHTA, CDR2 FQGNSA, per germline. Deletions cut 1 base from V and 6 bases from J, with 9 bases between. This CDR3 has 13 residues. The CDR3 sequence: CASSLELTSEAFF. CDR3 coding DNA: TGTGCCAGCAGCTTAGAGTTAACATCTGAAGCTTTCTTT.

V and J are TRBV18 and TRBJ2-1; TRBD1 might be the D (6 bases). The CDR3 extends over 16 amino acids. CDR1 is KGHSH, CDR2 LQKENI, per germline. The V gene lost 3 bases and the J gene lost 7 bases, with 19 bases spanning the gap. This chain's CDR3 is CASSPLPGTFKNEQFF. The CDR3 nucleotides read TGTGCCAGCTCACCCCTCCCCGGGACATTTAAGAATGAGCAGTTCTTC.

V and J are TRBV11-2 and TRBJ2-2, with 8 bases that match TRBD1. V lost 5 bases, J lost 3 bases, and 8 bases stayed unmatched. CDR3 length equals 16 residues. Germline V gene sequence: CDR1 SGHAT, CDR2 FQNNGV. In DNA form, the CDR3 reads TGTGCCAGCAGCCCATCTACAGGGGGAGACACCGGGGAGCTGTTTTTT. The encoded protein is CASSPSTGGDTGELFF.

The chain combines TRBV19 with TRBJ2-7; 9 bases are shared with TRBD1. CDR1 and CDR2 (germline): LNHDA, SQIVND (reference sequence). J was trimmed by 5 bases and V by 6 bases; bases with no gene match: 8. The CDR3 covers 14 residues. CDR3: CASSRGQGANEQYF. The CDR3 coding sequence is TGTGCCAGTAGCCGGGGACAGGGTGCTAACGAGCAGTACTTC.

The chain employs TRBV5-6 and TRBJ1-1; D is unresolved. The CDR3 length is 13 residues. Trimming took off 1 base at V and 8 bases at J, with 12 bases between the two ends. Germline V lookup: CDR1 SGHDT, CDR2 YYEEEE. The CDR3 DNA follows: TGTGCCAGCAGCTTGAGGAAAGTTTCCGAAGCTTTCTTT. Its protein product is CASSLRKVSEAFF. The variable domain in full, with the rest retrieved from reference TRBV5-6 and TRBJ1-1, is DAGVTQSPTHLIKTRGQQVTLRCSPKSGHDTVSWYQQALGQGPQFIFQYYEEEERQRGNFPDRFSGHQFPNYSSELNVNALLLGDSALYLCASSLRKVSEAFFGQGTRLTVV.

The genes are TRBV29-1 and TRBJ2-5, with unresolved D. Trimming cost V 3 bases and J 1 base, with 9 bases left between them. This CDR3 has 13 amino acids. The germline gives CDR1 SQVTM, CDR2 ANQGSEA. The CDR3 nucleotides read TGCAGCGTTGAGGCCAACCGCCAAGAGACCCAGTACTTC. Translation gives CSVEANRQETQYF.

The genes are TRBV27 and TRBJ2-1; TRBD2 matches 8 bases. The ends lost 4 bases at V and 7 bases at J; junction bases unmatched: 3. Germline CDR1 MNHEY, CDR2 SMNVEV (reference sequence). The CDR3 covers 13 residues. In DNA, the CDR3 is TGTGCCAGCAGTTGGACTAGCAGGAATGAGCAGTTCTTC. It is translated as CASSWTSRNEQFF.

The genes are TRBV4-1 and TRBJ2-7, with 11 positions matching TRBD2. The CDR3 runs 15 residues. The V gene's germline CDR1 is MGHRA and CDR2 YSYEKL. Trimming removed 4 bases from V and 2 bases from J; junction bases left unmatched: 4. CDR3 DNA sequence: TGCGCCAGCAGCCGAGGGACTAGCGGAGCCTACGAGCAGTACTTC. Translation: CASSRGTSGAYEQYF.

CDR3 nucleotides: TGTGCCAGCAGTTTGGGTTCCGCTGACAATGAGCAGTTCTTC. This sequence encodes CASSLGSADNEQFF. The gene calls are TRBV27 and TRBJ2-1; D is uncertain. The V gene lost 3 bases and the J gene lost 5 bases, with 11 bases spanning the gap. The CDR3 has 14 residues. Germline values: CDR1 MNHEY, CDR2 SMNVEV (reference sequence).

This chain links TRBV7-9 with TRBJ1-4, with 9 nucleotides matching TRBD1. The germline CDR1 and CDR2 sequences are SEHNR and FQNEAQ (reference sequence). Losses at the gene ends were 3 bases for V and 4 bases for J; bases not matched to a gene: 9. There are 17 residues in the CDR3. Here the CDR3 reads CASSFSGTGFHNEKLFF. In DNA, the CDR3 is TGTGCCAGCAGCTTCTCCGGGACAGGGTTTCATAATGAAAAACTGTTTTTT.

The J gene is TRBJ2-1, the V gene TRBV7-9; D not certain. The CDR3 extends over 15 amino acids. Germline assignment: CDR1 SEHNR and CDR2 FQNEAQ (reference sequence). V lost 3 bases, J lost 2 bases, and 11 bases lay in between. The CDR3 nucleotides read TGTGCCAGCAGCTTGGGCAGTGGAACCTACAATGAGCAGTTCTTC. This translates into CASSLGSGTYNEQFF.

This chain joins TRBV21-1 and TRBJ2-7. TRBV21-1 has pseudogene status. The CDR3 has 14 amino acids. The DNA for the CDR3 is TGTGCCAGCAGCAGCAAGGGCCCAAGCGACGAGCAGTACTTC. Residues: CASSSKGPSDEQYF.

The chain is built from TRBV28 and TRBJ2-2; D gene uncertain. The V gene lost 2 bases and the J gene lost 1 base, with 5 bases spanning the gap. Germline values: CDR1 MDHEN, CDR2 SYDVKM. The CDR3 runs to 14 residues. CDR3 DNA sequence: TGTGCCAGCAGTTTACGAGGGAACACCGGGGAGCTGTTTTTT. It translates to CASSLRGNTGELFF.

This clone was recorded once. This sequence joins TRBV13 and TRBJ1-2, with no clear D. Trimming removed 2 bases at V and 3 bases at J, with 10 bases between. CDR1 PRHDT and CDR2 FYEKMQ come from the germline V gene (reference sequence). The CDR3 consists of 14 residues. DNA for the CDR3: TGTGCCAGCAGCTTAATAGCAGACGACTATGGCTACACCTTC. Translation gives CASSLIADDYGYTF.

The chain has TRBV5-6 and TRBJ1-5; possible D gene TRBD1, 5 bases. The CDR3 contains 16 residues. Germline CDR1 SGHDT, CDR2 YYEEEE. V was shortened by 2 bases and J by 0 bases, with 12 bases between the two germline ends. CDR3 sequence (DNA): TGTGCCAGCAGCTTACGGAGGGGATATAGCAATCAGCCCCAGCATTTT. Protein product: CASSLRRGYSNQPQHF. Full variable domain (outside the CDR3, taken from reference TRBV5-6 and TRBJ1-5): DAGVTQSPTHLIKTRGQQVTLRCSPKSGHDTVSWYQQALGQGPQFIFQYYEEEERQRGNFPDRFSGHQFPNYSSELNVNALLLGDSALYLCASSLRRGYSNQPQHFGDGTRLSIL.

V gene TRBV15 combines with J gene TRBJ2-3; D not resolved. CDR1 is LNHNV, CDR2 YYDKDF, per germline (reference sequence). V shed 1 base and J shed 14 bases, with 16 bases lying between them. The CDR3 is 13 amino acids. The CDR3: CATSRVGGAPLYF. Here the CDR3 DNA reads TGTGCCACCAGCAGAGTAGGTGGAGCGCCCTTGTATTTT.

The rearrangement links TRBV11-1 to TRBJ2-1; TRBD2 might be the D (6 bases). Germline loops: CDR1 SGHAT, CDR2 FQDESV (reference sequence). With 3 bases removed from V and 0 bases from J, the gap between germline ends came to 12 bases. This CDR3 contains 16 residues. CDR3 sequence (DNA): TGTGCCAGCAGCTTCCTCCGGGGGAGCTCCTACAATGAGCAGTTCTTC. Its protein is CASSFLRGSSYNEQFF.

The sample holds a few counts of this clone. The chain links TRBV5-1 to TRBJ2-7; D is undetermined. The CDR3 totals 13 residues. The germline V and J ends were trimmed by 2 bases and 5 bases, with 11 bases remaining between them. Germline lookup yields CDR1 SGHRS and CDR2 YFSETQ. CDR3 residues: CASSFGSHDEQYF. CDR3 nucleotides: TGCGCCAGCAGCTTCGGTAGTCACGACGAGCAGTACTTC.